The clone carrying this T cell receptor beta chain showed up just a few times. What it recognizes is unknown. The PCR used 60 Vbeta and 13 Jbeta primers. Sequenced by immunoSEQ multiplex PCR; TCRdb stores in-frame clones only, minus some. The sample has about 150,000 clones; about 84% are singletons. The data were obtained in a study of cytomegalovirus exposure and HLA in healthy donors. General study results and limits: The authors listed 150 to 200 TCR beta chains as cytomegalovirus-associated. Rarity characterized most TCR sequences, yet some public TCRs appeared in many donors. Later analysis showed TCR association rates varying by HLA locus, highest for DRB1 and lowest for HLA-C. Later analysis indicated greater clonal expansion among HLA-associated TCR beta chains than among equally common other chains.

The CDR3 consists of 18 residues. Trimming removed 2 bases from V and 5 bases from J, with 22 bases in between. Germline-derived CDR1 and CDR2 are MGHRA and YSYEKL. The sequence was obtained from a man aged 18 to 35 in good health and CMV-seronegative. Sequenced material: PBMCs. V is TRBV4-1 and J is TRBJ2-1; D not certain. The CDR3: CASSQSVSGLPPHNEQFF. The CDR3 DNA follows: TGCGCCAGCAGCCAATCTGTGTCAGGCCTACCCCCGCACAATGAGCAGTTCTTC.